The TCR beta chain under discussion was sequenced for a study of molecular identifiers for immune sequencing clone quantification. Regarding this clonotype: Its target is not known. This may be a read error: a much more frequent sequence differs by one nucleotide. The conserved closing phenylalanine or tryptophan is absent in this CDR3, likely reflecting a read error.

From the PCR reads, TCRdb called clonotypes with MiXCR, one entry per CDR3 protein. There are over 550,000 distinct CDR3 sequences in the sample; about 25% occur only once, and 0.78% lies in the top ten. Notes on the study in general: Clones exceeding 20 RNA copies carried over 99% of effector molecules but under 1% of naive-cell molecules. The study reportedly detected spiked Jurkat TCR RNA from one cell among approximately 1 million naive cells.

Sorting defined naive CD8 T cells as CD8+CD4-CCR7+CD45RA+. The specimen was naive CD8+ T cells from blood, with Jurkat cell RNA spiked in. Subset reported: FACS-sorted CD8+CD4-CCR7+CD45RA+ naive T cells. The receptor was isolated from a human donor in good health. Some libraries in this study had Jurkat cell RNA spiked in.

CDR3 residues: CASSLGVQGAYEQYC. CDR3 DNA: TGTGCCAGCAGCCTGGGGGTACAGGGGGCGTACGAGCAGTACTGC. V and J are TRBV7-9 and TRBJ2-7; 9 bases match TRBD1. V dropped 5 bases and J dropped 4; count of bases not matched to a gene: 9. Germline assignment: CDR1 SEHNR and CDR2 FQNEAQ (reference sequence). The CDR3 runs 15 residues.